The entry below describes one TCR beta chain. Researchers report isolating at least 7 million PBMCs per sample. This sample was taken from a study of blood T cells in healthy people across ages. V lost 2 bases, J lost 5 bases, and 19 bases lay in between. This CDR3 has 16 residues. The germline gives CDR1 SGHDT, CDR2 YYEEEE. The use of a sample-barcoded 5' primer and a J-beta primer mix characterized a second PCR of about 7 to 12 cycles. Using its own MiXCR run on the 5' RACE reads, TCRdb lists one record per CDR3 protein. The sample yields around 800,000 distinct CDR3 sequences, approximately 65% seen once.

Source material: blood. The TCR was taken from a man aged 25-45 years in good health. This chain connects TRBV5-6 to TRBJ2-5; TRBD1 might be the D (6 bases). The CDR3 DNA follows: TGTGCCAGCAGCTTTGACAGGACCAGTATTGGGGAGACCCAGTACTTC. Protein: CASSFDRTSIGETQYF.